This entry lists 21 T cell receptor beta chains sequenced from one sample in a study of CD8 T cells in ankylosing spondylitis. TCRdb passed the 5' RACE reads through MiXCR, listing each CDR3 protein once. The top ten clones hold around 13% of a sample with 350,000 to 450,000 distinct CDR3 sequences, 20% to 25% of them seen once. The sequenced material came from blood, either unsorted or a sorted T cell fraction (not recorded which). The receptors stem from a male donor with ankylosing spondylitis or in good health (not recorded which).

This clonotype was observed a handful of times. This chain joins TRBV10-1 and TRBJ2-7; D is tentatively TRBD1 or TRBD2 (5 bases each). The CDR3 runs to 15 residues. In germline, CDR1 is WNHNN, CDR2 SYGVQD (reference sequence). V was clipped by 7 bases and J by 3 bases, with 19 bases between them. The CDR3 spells CASTNGDDANYEQYF. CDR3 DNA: TGCGCCAGCACAAATGGGGACGATGCGAACTACGAGCAGTACTTC.

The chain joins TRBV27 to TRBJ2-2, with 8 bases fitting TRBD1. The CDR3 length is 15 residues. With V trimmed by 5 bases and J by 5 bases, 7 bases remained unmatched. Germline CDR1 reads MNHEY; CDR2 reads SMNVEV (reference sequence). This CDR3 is CASSPQGGWTGELFF. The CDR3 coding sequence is TGTGCCAGCAGTCCACAGGGGGGTTGGACCGGGGAGCTGTTTTTT.

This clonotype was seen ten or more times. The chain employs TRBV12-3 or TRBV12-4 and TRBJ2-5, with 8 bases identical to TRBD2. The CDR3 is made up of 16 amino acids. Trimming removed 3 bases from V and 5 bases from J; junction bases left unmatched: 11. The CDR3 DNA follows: TGTGCCAGCAGTTTCGGTTTAGCGGGGATTGGTGAGACCCAGTACTTC. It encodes CASSFGLAGIGETQYF.

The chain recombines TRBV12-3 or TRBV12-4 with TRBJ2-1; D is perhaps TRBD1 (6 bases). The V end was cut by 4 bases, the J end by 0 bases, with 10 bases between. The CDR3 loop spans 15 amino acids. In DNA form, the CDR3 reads TGTGCCAGCAGTTCTCAGGGGAGCTCCTACAATGAGCAGTTCTTC. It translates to CASSSQGSSYNEQFF.

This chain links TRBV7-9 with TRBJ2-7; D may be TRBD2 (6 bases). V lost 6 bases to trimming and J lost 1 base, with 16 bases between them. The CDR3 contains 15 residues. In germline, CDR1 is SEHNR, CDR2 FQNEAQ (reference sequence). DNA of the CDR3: TGTGCCAGCAGTCTACCAGCGGGCCCTTCCTACGAGCAGTACTTC. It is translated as CASSLPAGPSYEQYF.

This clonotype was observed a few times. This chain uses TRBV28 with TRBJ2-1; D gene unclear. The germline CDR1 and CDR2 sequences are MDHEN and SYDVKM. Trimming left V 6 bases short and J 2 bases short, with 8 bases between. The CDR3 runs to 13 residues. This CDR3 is CASRQTAYNEQFF. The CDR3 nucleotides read TGTGCCAGCAGACAGACCGCCTACAATGAGCAGTTCTTC.

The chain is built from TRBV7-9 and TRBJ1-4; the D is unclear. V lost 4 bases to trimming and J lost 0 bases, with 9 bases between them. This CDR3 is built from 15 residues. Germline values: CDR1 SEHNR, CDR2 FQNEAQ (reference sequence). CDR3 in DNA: TGTGCCAGCAGCTCCTACAGCGCAACTAATGAAAAACTGTTTTTT. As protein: CASSSYSATNEKLFF.

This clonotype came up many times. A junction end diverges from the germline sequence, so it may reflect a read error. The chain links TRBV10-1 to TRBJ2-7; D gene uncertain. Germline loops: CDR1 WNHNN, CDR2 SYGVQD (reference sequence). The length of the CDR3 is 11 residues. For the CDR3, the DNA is TGTGCCAGCAGTGACGGTTACGAGCAGTACTTC. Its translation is CASSDGYEQYF.

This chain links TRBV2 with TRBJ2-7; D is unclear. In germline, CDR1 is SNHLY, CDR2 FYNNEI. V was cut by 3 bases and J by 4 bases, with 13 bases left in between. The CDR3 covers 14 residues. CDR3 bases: TGTGCCAGCAGTGACCCTAATAGGGTTTACGAGCAGTACTTC. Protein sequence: CASSDPNRVYEQYF. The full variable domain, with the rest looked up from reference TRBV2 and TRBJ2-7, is EPEVTQTPSHQVTQMGQEVILRCVPISNHLYFYWYRQILGQKVEFLVSFYNNEISEKSEIFDDQFSVERPDGSNFTLKIRSTKLEDSAMYFCASSDPNRVYEQYFGPGTRLTVT.

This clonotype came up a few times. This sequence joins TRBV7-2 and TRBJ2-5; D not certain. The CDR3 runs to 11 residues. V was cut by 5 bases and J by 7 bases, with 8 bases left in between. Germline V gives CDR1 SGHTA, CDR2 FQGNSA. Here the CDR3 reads CASSEPGTQYF. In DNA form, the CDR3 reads TGTGCCAGCAGCGAACCGGGGACCCAGTACTTC.

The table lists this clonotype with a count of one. CDR3 residues: CASFTGGRGGEQYF. CDR3 coding DNA: TGTGCCAGCTTTACCGGGGGGCGTGGGGGCGAGCAGTACTTC. The rearrangement joins TRBV27 to TRBJ2-7, with D perhaps TRBD2 (7 bases). V lost 8 bases and J lost 6, with 20 bases in between. The CDR3 totals 14 residues. Germline CDR1 and CDR2: MNHEY and SMNVEV (reference sequence).

This chain's CDR3 is CASRPGEGAGEQYF. For the CDR3, the DNA is TGTGCCAGCAGACCCGGGGAGGGGGCTGGCGAGCAGTACTTC. The chain carries TRBV12-3 or TRBV12-4 and TRBJ2-7; either TRBD1 or TRBD2 may supply D (7 bases each). The length of the CDR3 is 14 residues. V lost 6 bases, J lost 6 bases, and 18 bases lay in between.

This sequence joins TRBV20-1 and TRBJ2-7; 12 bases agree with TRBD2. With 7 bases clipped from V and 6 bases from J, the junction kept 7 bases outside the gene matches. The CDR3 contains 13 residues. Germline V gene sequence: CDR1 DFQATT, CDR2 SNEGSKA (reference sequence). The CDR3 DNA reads TGCAGTGGTAGGACTAGCGGGGTATTCGAGCAGTACTTC. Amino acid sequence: CSGRTSGVFEQYF.

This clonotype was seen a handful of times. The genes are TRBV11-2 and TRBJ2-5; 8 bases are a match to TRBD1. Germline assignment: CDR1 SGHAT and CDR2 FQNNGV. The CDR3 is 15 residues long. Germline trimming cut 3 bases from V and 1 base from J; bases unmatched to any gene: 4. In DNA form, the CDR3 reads TGTGCCAGCAGCTTTACAGGGGGTTTCCAAGAGACCCAGTACTTC. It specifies CASSFTGGFQETQYF.

The CDR3 DNA sequence: TGTGCCAGCAGCCAAGAAGATTCCCGGACGTACAATCAGCCCCAGCATTTT. It is translated as CASSQEDSRTYNQPQHF. The chain combines TRBV4-2 with TRBJ1-5; D uncertain. This CDR3 is 17 amino acids long. Germline V gene sequence: CDR1 LGHNA, CDR2 YNFKEQ. Trimming left V 0 bases short and J 3 bases short, with 15 bases between.

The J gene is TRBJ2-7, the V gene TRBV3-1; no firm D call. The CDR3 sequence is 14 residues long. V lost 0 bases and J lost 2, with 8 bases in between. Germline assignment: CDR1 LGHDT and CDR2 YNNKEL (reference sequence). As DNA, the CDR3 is TGTGCCAGCAGCCAAGATTGGACCACCTACGAGCAGTACTTC. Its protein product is CASSQDWTTYEQYF.

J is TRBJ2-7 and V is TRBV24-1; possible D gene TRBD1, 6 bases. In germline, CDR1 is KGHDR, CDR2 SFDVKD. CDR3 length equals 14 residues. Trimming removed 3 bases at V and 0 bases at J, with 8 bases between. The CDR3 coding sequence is TGTGCCACCAGTGATGGGGACAACTCCTACGAGCAGTACTTC. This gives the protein CATSDGDNSYEQYF.

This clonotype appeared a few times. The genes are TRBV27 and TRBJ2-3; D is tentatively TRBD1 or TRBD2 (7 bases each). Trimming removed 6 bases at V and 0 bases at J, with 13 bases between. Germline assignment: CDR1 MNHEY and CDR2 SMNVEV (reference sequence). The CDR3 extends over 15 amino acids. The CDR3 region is CASRFQGGSTDTQYF. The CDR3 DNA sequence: TGTGCCAGCAGATTTCAGGGGGGGAGCACAGATACGCAGTATTTT.

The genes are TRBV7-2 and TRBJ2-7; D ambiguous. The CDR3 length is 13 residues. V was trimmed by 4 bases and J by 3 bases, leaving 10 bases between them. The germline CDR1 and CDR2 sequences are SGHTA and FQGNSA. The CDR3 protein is CASSYDYFYEQYF. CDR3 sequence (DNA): TGTGCCAGCAGCTACGATTATTTCTACGAGCAGTACTTC.

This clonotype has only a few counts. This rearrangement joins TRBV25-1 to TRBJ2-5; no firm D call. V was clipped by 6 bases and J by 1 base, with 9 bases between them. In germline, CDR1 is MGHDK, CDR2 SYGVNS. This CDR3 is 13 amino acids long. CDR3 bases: TGTGCCAGCAGGGCACTGGGCCAAGAGACCCAGTACTTC. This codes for CASRALGQETQYF. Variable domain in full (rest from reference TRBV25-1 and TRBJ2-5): EADIYQTPRYLVIGTGKKITLECSQTMGHDKMYWYQQDPGMELHLIHYSYGVNSTEKGDLSSESTVSRIRTEHFPLTLESARPSHTSQYLCASRALGQETQYFGPGTRLLVL.

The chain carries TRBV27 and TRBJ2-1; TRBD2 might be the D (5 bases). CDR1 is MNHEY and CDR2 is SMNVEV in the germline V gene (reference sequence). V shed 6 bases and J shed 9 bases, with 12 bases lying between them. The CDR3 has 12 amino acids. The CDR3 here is CASSSRSGEQFF. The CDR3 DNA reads TGTGCCAGCAGCTCCCGGAGCGGTGAGCAGTTCTTC.